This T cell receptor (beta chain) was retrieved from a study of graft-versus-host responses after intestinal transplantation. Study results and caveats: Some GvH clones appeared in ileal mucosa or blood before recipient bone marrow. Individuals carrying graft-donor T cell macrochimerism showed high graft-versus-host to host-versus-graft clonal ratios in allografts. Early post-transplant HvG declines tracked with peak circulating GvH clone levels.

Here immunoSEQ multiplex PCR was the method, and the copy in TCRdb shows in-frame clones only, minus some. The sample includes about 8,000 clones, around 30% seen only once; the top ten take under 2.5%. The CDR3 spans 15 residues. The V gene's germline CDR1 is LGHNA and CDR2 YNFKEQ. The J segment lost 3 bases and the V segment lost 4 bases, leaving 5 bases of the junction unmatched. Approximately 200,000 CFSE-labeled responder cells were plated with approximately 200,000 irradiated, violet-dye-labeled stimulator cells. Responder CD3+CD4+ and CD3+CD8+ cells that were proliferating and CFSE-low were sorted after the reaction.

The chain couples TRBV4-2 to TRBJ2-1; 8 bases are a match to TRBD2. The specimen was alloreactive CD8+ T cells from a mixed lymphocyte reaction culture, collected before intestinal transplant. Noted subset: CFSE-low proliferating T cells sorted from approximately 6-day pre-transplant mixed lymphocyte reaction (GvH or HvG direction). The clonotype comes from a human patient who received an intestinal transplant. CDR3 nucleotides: TGTGCCAGCAGCCCAGGGACTAGTCGCTACAATGAGCAGTTCTTC. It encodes CASSPGTSRYNEQFF.